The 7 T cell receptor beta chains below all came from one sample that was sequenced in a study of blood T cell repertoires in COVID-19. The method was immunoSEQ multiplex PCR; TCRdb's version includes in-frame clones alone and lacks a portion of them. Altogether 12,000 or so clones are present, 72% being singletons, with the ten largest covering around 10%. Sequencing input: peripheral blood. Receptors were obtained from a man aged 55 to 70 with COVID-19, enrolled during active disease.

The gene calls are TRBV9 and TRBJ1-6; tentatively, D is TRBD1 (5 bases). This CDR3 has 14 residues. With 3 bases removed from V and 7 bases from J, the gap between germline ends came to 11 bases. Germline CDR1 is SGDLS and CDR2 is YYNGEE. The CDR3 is CASSGGGGNSPLHF. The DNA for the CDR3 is TGTGCCAGCAGCGGGGGGGGAGGGAATTCACCCCTCCACTTT.

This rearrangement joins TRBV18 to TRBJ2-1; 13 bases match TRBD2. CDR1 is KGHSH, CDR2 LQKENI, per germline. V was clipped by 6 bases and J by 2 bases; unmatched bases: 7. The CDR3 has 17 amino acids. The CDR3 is CASSYRTSGGAYNEQFF. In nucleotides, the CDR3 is TGTGCCAGCTCCTATAGGACTAGCGGGGGAGCCTACAATGAGCAGTTCTTC.

The chain's CDR3 is CASSWTLRGAEQETQYF. CDR3 coding DNA: TGTGCCAGCAGTTGGACCCTTCGGGGGGCCGAACAGGAGACCCAGTACTTC. This sequence joins TRBV28 and TRBJ2-5, with D possibly being TRBD2 (7 bases). The germline gives CDR1 MDHEN, CDR2 SYDVKM. Between the trimmed V and J ends, which lost 4 bases and 5 bases, there was a span of 23 bases. This CDR3 comprises 17 residues. The whole variable domain, filled in from reference TRBV28 and TRBJ2-5, reads DVKVTQSSRYLVKRTGEKVFLECVQDMDHENMFWYRQDPGLGLRLIYFSYDVKMKEKGDIPEGYSVSREKKERFSLILESASTNQTSMYLCASSWTLRGAEQETQYFGPGTRLLVL.

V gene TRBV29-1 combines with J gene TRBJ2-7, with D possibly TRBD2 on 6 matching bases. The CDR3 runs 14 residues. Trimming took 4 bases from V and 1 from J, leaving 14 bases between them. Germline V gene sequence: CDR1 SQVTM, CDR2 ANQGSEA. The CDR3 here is CSVGGTARSYEQYF. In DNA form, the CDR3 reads TGCAGCGTTGGCGGGACCGCACGATCCTACGAGCAGTACTTC.

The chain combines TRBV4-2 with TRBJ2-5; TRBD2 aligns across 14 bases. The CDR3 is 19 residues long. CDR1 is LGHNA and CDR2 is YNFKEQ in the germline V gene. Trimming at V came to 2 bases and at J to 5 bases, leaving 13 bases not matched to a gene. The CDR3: CASSQPTGLAGVRFETQYF. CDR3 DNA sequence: TGTGCCAGCAGCCAACCTACGGGACTAGCGGGAGTACGGTTCGAGACCCAGTACTTC.

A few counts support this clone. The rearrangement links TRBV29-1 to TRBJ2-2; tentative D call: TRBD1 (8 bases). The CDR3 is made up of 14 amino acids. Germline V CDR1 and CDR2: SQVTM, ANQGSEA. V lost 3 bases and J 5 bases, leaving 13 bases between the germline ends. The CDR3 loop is CSVDHRGGTGELFF. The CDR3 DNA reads TGCAGCGTTGACCACAGGGGGGGAACCGGGGAGCTGTTTTTT.

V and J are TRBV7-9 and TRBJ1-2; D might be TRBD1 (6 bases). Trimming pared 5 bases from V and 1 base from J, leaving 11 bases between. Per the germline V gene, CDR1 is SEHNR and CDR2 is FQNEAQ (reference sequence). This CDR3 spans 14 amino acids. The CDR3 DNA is TGTGCCAGCAGCCTAGGGGGGCTTAACTATGGCTACACCTTC. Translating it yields CASSLGGLNYGYTF.